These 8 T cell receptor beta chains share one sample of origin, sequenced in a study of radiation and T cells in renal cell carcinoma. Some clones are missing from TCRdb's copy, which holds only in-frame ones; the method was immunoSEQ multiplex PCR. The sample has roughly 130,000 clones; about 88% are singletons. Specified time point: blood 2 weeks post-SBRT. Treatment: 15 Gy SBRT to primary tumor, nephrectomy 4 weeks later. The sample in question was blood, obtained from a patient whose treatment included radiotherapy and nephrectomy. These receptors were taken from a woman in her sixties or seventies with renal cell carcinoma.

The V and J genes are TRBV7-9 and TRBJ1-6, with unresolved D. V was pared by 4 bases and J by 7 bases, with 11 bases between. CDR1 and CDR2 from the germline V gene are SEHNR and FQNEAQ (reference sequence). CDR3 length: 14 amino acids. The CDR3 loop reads CASSSDAKNSPLHF. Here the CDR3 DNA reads TGTGCCAGCAGCTCGGACGCTAAAAATTCACCCCTCCACTTT.

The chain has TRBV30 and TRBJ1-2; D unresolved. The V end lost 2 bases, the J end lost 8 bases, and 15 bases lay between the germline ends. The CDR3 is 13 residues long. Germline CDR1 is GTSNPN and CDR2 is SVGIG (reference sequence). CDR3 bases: TGTGCCTGGAGTCTCGGAAACGGCTTAGGCTACACCTTC. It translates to CAWSLGNGLGYTF.

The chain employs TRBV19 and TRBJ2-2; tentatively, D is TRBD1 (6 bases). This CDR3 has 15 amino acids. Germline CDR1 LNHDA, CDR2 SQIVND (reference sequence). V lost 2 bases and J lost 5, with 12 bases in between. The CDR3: CASSILGQLTGELFF. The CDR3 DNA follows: TGTGCCAGTAGTATATTAGGACAGTTAACCGGGGAGCTGTTTTTT.

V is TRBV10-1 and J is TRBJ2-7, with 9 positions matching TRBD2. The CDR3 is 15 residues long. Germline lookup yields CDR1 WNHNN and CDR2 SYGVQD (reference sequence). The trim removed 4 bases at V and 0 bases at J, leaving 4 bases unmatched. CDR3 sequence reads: CASSVCSGSSYEQYF. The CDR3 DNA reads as TGCGCCAGCAGTGTCTGTAGCGGGAGCTCCTACGAGCAGTACTTC.

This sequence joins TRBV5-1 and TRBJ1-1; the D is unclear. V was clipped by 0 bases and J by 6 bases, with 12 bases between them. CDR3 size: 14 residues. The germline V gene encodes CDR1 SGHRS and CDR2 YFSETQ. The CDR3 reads CASSLGWLRPEAFF. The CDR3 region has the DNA TGCGCCAGCAGCTTGGGATGGTTGAGACCTGAAGCTTTCTTT.

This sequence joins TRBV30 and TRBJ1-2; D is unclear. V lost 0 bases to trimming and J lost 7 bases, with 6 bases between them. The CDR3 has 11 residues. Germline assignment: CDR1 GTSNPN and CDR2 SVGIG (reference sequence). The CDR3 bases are TGTGCCTGGAGTGTAAAGGGTGGCTACACCTTC. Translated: CAWSVKGGYTF.

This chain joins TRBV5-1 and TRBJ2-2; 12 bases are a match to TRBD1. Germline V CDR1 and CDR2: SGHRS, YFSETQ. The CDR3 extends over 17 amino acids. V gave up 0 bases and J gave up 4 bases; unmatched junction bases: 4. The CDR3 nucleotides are TGCGCCAGCAGCTTGGCCGGGACAGGGGGCAGCACCGGGGAGCTGTTTTTT. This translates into CASSLAGTGGSTGELFF.

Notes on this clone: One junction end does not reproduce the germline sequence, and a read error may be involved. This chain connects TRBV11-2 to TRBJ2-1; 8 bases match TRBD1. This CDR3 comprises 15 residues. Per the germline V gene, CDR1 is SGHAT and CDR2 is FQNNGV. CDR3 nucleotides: TGTGCCAGCAGCCATCGGGACAGGTCCTTCAATGAGCAGTTCTTC. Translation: CASSHRDRSFNEQFF. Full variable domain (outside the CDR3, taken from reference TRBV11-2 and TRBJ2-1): EAGVAQSPRYKIIEKRQSVAFWCNPISGHATLYWYQQILGQGPKLLIQFQNNGVVDDSQLPKDRFSAERLKGVDSTLKIQPAKLEDSAVYLCASSHRDRSFNEQFFGPGTRLTVL.